This T cell receptor (beta chain) comes out of a study of blood T cell repertoires in COVID-19 (dated by TCRdb to 2019 to 2021). General notes on the study: Collaborator samples came from the United States, Italy and Spain and covered acute and convalescent phases of COVID-19. The repertoires were released in a freely available public database intended as a resource for research on the immune response to SARS-CoV-2. The sample metadata nearly always contained a de-identified subject ID, COVID-19 status, age in years and sex. The samples were drawn from the first 160 participants of the ongoing ImmuneRACE study and from some 1,300 subjects provided by 6 global collaborators. The material from the prospective study consisted of cDNA or gDNA derived from T cells, B-cell-depleted T cells, or PBMCs. Deeply sampled blood TCRbeta repertoires from subjects exposed to, actively infected with, or recovered from COVID-19 were included in the dataset. Where available, HLA class I and class II types were obtained from metadata supplied by the sample provider rather than from assay-based typing. General conclusions and limits of the study: The quantity of clinical and demographic metadata differed by source and by participant and was supplied without curation.

TCRbeta CDR3 regions were amplified from genomic DNA by means of the immunoSEQ Assay, a bias-controlled multiplex PCR. Processing in the source paper ran as follows. Nucleated cell counts per sample were estimated from amplification of reference gene primers within the assay. To quantify the absolute abundance of each unique TCRbeta CDR3 rearrangement, sequence reads were collapsed and filtered. For each sample, productive Simpson clonality was calculated as the square root of Simpson's diversity index across productive rearrangements. TCRdb mirrors the immuneACCESS table, restricted to in-frame sequences. Some clones are absent from its copies; in checked studies, under half trace to an unresolved V gene, and the reason for the others is unknown. V and J calls and clone size come straight from that table; D and trimming were deduced from the DNA. The sample table records about 130,000 clones; under 90% of these occur just once. The ten largest clones represent 12% of the sample.

Regarding this clone: The target of this receptor is not known. Per-base qualities were not stored, and no clone one base away is much larger.

Each collaborating institution followed its own protocols to collect whole blood in K2EDTA tubes. For TCRbeta analysis, collaborator samples were shipped as frozen whole blood, as isolated PBMCs, or as DNA extracted from either sample type. The CDR3 spans 18 residues, from the cysteine through the phenylalanine. The CDR3 DNA has 54 bases and is translated from base 1. Reading the germline V gene gives CDR1 SGHRS and CDR2 YFSETQ. The germline V end is reduced by 1 base and the J end by 5 bases; junction bases left unmatched: 11. The receptor comes from a woman between 55 and 75 years old with acute or convalescent COVID-19. What was sequenced was peripheral blood. This receptor chain uses TRBV5-1 and TRBJ2-1, with 11 central nucleotides matching TRBD2. CDR3 sequence: CASSLRSSGGPANNEQFF. The DNA reads TGCGCCAGCAGCTTGAGGTCTAGCGGGGGGCCCGCCAACAATGAGCAGTTCTTC.